Sequencing of this T cell receptor (beta chain) was carried out in a study of cytotoxic CD8 clonotypes in ibrutinib-treated CLL. Notes on the study in general: Baseline-level clonality went beyond age-matched healthy donors and moved in step with circulating CD8+ T-cell counts. Timing of sampling differed between sustained-remission and progressing patients.

Genomic DNA in an amount of 2 to 2.5 micrograms was extracted from cryopreserved PBMCs and used for the preparation of TCR beta libraries. A 1 in 200,000 to 1 in 1 million T cell depth was the sequencing target. TCRdb's copy holds only in-frame clones and misses some; the assay was immunoSEQ multiplex PCR. This sample has roughly 200,000 clones, with 65% to 80% found just once. Points on this clone: What it recognizes is unknown.

This TCR came from a human donor with chronic lymphocytic leukemia. The starting material was PBMCs, obtained after 12 months of ibrutinib treatment.

CDR3 sequence reads: CASTLTTYEQYF. As DNA, the CDR3 is TGTGCCAGCACCCTTACAACCTACGAGCAGTACTTC. The chain employs TRBV2 and TRBJ2-7; D unresolved. This CDR3 is built from 12 residues. From germline, CDR1 is SNHLY and CDR2 FYNNEI. The germline V and J ends were trimmed by 7 bases and 2 bases, with 9 bases remaining between them.